The rows below give T cell receptor beta chains drawn from one sample of a study of spatial heterogeneity in lung cancer. TCRdb used MiXCR to reprocess the 5' RACE reads, holding one entry per CDR3 protein. Here the sample spans 60,000 to 90,000 distinct CDR3 sequences, roughly 14% being singletons. The material was PBMCs, obtained at surgery. These receptors all stem from a male donor with early-stage non-small cell lung cancer. CDR3s include the opening cysteine and the closing phenylalanine or tryptophan. The order of the fields is clone size, D gene, J gene, V gene, CDR3 DNA, CDR3 protein. The D gene is left open where the match is weak. A row's size may be missing; if present it is once, few, many or a size class.

few	TRBD2	TRBJ2-3	TRBV2	TGTGCCAGCAGTCCTCTTTACCTGGGACTAGCTGGAAGCACAGATACGCAGTATTTT	CASSPLYLGLAGSTDTQYF
few	.	TRBJ2-7	TRBV5-6	TGTGCCAGCAGCTTGGAAGGATCAGGGCCCTACTACGAGCAGTACTTC	CASSLEGSGPYYEQYF
.	.	TRBJ1-5	TRBV27	TGTGCCAGCAGGCAGGGTTTTACCAATCAGCCCCAGCATTTT	CASRQGFTNQPQHF
few	.	TRBJ2-3	TRBV6-2/TRBV6-3	TGTGCCAGCAGTTACTCGGAGAGAGATACGCAGTATTTT	CASSYSERDTQYF
few	.	TRBJ2-1	TRBV7-9	TGTGCCAGCAGCTTAATCGCGGACAATGAGCAGTTCTTC	CASSLIADNEQFF
few	TRBD1	TRBJ1-2	TRBV20-1	TGCAGTGCTCCTCTGGGACAGGGAGGGTATGGCTACACCTTC	CSAPLGQGGYGYTF
many	.	TRBJ1-3	TRBV6-6	TGTGCCAGCAGTTACTCGAGACACAGCTCTGGAAACACCATATATTTT	CASSYSRHSSGNTIYF
few	.	TRBJ2-7	TRBV6-5	TGTGCCAGCAGTACCCACAGCGGCAGGGTCTCCTACGAGCAGTACTTC	CASSTHSGRVSYEQYF
few	TRBD1	TRBJ2-7	TRBV5-1	TGCGCCAGCAGCTTGGGAGGACAGGGTATCTCCTACGAGCAGTACTTC	CASSLGGQGISYEQYF
.	TRBD1	TRBJ2-3	TRBV2	TGTGCCAGCAGTGACGGGGACAGGGTTGTCCATACGCAGTATTTT	CASSDGDRVVHTQYF
many	.	TRBJ2-2	TRBV24-1	TGTGCCACCAGTGATGGGGCGTGGAACACCGGGGAGCTGTTTTTT	CATSDGAWNTGELFF
.	.	TRBJ2-3	TRBV19	TGTGCCAGTAGTACCCAGCGGAGCACAGATACGCAGTATTTT	CASSTQRSTDTQYF
few	.	TRBJ2-2	TRBV9	TGTGCCAGCAGCTTCCGCGAGGCCGGGGAGCTGTTTTTT	CASSFREAGELFF
few	.	TRBJ1-2	TRBV6-1	TGTGCCAGCAGTGAAGAAATAGGGAGCTATGGCTACACCTTC	CASSEEIGSYGYTF
many	TRBD1	TRBJ1-6	TRBV24-1	TGTGCCACCAGTGACCAGGACAGGGGTTCACCCCTCCACTTT	CATSDQDRGSPLHF
many	.	TRBJ1-3	TRBV12-3/TRBV12-4	TGTGCCAGCAGCACACTCATCTCTGGAAACACCATATATTTT	CASSTLISGNTIYF
.	.	TRBJ2-5	TRBV9	TGTGCCAGCAGCGTAGATGGTCTTGGGGCCCAGTACTTC	CASSVDGLGAQYF
.	TRBD2	TRBJ2-7	TRBV4-2	TGTGCCAGCAGCCAAGACCAGCGGGATATGTCCTACGAGCAGTACTTC	CASSQDQRDMSYEQYF
few	TRBD1	TRBJ1-1	TRBV5-1	TGCGCCAGCAGCCAGAACAGGGGCACTGAAGCTTTCTTT	CASSQNRGTEAFF
many	.	TRBJ2-6	TRBV20-1	TGCAGTGCTAGGGCCGTAGGGGCCAACGTCCTGACTTTC	CSARAVGANVLTF
many	.	TRBJ2-5	TRBV7-9	TGTGCCAGCAGTACAGGGGAGACCCAGTACTTC	CASSTGETQYF
many	.	TRBJ1-5	TRBV7-9	TGTGCCAGCAGCCGCGGACTCCCGGTGGAGCCCCAGCATTTT	CASSRGLPVEPQHF
many	.	TRBJ1-2	TRBV27	TGTGCCAGCAGTTTATCGGGGGACCGCTATGGCTACACCTTC	CASSLSGDRYGYTF
.	TRBD1	TRBJ1-4	TRBV7-8	TGTGCCAGCAGCTTGGGACAGCTGAATAATGAAAAACTGTTTTTT	CASSLGQLNNEKLFF
few	.	TRBJ2-7	TRBV12-3/TRBV12-4	TGTGCCAGCAGTTTCGTGCCAGACTACGAGCAGTACTTC	CASSFVPDYEQYF
many	.	TRBJ2-3	TRBV11-2	TGTGCCAGCAGCTTAGTTGTGGCGGTCTACACAGATACGCAGTATTTT	CASSLVVAVYTDTQYF
.	.	TRBJ1-3	TRBV4-1	TGCGCCAGCAGCCAAGATCGACATTCCTCTGGAAACACCATATATTTT	CASSQDRHSSGNTIYF
.	TRBD2	TRBJ2-1	TRBV2	TGTGCCAGCAGGGGACTAGCGGTGACCTACAATGAGCAGTTCTTC	CASRGLAVTYNEQFF
few	TRBD1	TRBJ2-1	TRBV19	TGTGTCAGCTCCGTCCGACAGGGGCTGGGGAGTGAGCAGTTCTTC	CVSSVRQGLGSEQFF
many	.	TRBJ2-5	TRBV6-6	TGTGCCAGCAGCCGTCCAGCGGCTGGAGAGACCCAGTACTTC	CASSRPAAGETQYF
many	.	TRBJ1-5	TRBV29-1	TGCAGCGTTAGACAAGCTAGCAATCAGCCCCAGCATTTT	CSVRQASNQPQHF
few	.	TRBJ1-5	TRBV29-1	TGCAGCGTTGGAGGGGCAGGTCAGCCCCAGCATTTT	CSVGGAGQPQHF
.	.	TRBJ2-7	TRBV18	TGTGCCAGCTCACCTGACAGGCTCGACGAGCAGTACTTC	CASSPDRLDEQYF
few	.	TRBJ1-2	TRBV7-9	TGTGCCAGCAGCTGGGGGTCTGGAACAAACTATGGCTACACCTTC	CASSWGSGTNYGYTF
few	TRBD1	TRBJ1-2	TRBV7-9	TGTGCCAGCAGCTTCCGGGACAGGGGGGACTATGGCTACACCTTC	CASSFRDRGDYGYTF
many	.	TRBJ2-5	TRBV5-1	TGCGCCAGCAGCGGAGGTACGTCGCTGCAAGAGACCCAGTACTTC	CASSGGTSLQETQYF
.	.	TRBJ2-6	TRBV6-2/TRBV6-3	TGTGCCAGCAGTTCTGGGGCCAACGTCCTGACTTTC	CASSSGANVLTF
many	TRBD2	TRBJ2-1	TRBV20-1	TGCAGTGCGAAGGGACTAGCTCACTACAATGAGCAGTTCTTC	CSAKGLAHYNEQFF
.	.	TRBJ1-1	TRBV20-1	TGCAGTGCTAGAGTACCCTTCACGATCCCCACTGAAGCTTTCTTT	CSARVPFTIPTEAFF
few	.	TRBJ1-1	TRBV29-1	TGCAGCGTTGGTCGGGGGGTGAACACTGAAGCTTTCTTT	CSVGRGVNTEAFF
many	.	TRBJ2-2	TRBV29-1	TGCAGCGTTGGATACAGGTTGAACACCGGGGAGCTGTTTTTT	CSVGYRLNTGELFF
few	TRBD1	TRBJ1-1	TRBV4-3	TGCGCCAGCAGCCAGACGACAGGGCCGAACACTGAAGCTTTCTTT	CASSQTTGPNTEAFF
few	.	TRBJ2-1	TRBV20-1	TGCAGTGCTGAAGAGCGGAGCTCCTACAATGAGCAGTTCTTC	CSAEERSSYNEQFF
many	TRBD2	TRBJ2-3	TRBV7-8	TGTGCCAGCAGCCGGGGGACTAAGAGTACGCAGTATTTT	CASSRGTKSTQYF
many	.	TRBJ1-1	TRBV9	TGTGCCAGCAGCGTATCTGGGGGAGGGGAAGAAGCTTTCTTT	CASSVSGGGEEAFF
many	.	TRBJ2-7	TRBV11-1	TGTGCCAGCAGCCTAGACAGGTTCGAGCAGTACTTC	CASSLDRFEQYF
many	.	TRBJ2-6	TRBV6-1	TGTGCCAGCGGGCAGAGGAGCTCTGGGGCCAACGTCCTGACTTTC	CASGQRSSGANVLTF
.	.	TRBJ2-7	TRBV30	TGTGCCTGGAGTGTAAGCGCAGGCGTCTCCTACGAGCAGTACTTC	CAWSVSAGVSYEQYF